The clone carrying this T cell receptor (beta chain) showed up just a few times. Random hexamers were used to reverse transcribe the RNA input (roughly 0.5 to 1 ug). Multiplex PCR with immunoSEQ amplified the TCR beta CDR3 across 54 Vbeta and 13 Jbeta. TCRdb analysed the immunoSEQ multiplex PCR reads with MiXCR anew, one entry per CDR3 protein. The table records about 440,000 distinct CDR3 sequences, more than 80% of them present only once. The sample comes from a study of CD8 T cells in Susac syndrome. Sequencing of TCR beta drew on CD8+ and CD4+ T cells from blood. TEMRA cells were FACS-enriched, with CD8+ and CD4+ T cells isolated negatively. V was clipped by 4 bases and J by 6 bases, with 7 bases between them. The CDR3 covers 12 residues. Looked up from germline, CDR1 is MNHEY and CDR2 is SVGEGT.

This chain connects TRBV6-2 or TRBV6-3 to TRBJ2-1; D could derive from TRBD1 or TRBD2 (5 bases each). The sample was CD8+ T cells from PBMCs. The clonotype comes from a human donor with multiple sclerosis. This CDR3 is CASSSGRNEQFF. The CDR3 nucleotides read TGTGCCAGCAGTTCGGGGCGCAATGAGCAGTTCTTC.